This passage covers 23 T cell receptor beta chains from one sample sequenced in a study of early T cells in non-severe SARS-CoV-2 infection. MiXCR was run by TCRdb on the 5' RACE reads, yielding one entry per CDR3 protein. The sample consists of about 44,000 distinct CDR3 sequences, 23% of them appearing once. The sample here was whole blood, taken at baseline. The receptors derive from an adult who was a healthcare worker with PCR-confirmed SARS-CoV-2 infection or an uninfected control (not recorded which).

This clonotype was counted many times. V usage is TRBV12-3 or TRBV12-4 and J usage is TRBJ2-3; no definite D call. Deletions cut 6 bases from V and 9 bases from J, with 13 bases between. The CDR3 has 12 amino acids. CDR3 nucleotides: TGTGCCAGCAGCAGACCGCTTATCACGCAGTATTTT. Protein product: CASSRPLITQYF.

This chain links TRBV20-1 with TRBJ2-3; 10 bases agree with TRBD2. In germline, CDR1 is DFQATT, CDR2 SNEGSKA (reference sequence). The CDR3 is 15 amino acids. V shed 5 bases, J shed 0 bases, and the junction held 5 bases outside the gene matches. CDR3 DNA: TGCAGTGCTCCACTGACTAGCGGGAGCACAGATACGCAGTATTTT. The encoded protein is CSAPLTSGSTDTQYF.

This rearrangement joins TRBV10-3 to TRBJ1-2; perhaps TRBD1 as D (6 bases). V lost 4 bases and J 4 bases, leaving 13 bases between the germline ends. The CDR3 is made up of 14 amino acids. Germline V gene sequence: CDR1 ENHRY, CDR2 SYGVKD. CDR3 sequence: CAISGSGAVYGYTF. For the CDR3, the DNA is TGTGCCATCAGTGGCTCAGGGGCCGTCTATGGCTACACCTTC.

This clonotype turned up a few times. The chain combines TRBV6-6 with TRBJ2-3; 10 positions agree with TRBD2. The length of the CDR3 is 14 residues. The V gene end was trimmed by 6 bases and the J gene end by 6 bases; junction bases not matched to a gene: 6. Germline V gene sequence: CDR1 MNHNY, CDR2 SVGAGI (reference sequence). This CDR3 reads CASRERGGWDTQYF. DNA for the CDR3: TGTGCCAGCAGAGAGCGGGGGGGCTGGGATACGCAGTATTTT.

This clonotype has a count of ten or more. The gene calls are TRBV5-1 and TRBJ2-3, with TRBD2 identical over 7 bases. Germline V CDR1 and CDR2: SGHRS, YFSETQ. CDR3 size: 14 residues. Trimming removed 7 bases from V and 4 bases from J; junction bases left unmatched: 9. CDR3 bases: TGCGCCAGCTCCCAGGGCGGGGGAGCAGATACGCAGTATTTT. Amino acids: CASSQGGGADTQYF.

The chain couples TRBV6-5 to TRBJ1-6, with TRBD1 as a possible D gene (5 bases). CDR3 length: 13 amino acids. CDR1 MNHEY and CDR2 SVGAGI come from the germline V gene. The ends were cut back, 4 bases at V and 10 bases at J, with 11 bases in the middle. The CDR3 region has the DNA TGTGCCAGCAGTTCAGGGTCCAGATCACCCCTCCACTTT. This encodes CASSSGSRSPLHF.

This CDR3 reads CASSHPGRSGGNTIYF. CDR3 bases: TGTGCCAGCAGCCACCCGGGCAGGTCGGGAGGAAACACCATATATTTT. The chain links TRBV11-2 to TRBJ1-3; D ambiguous. Germline V CDR1 and CDR2: SGHAT, FQNNGV. The CDR3 totals 16 residues. Trimming stripped 5 bases from V and 4 bases from J, with 18 bases between.

This clonotype was observed a handful of times. J is TRBJ2-4 and V is TRBV7-3, with D perhaps TRBD2 (6 bases). From germline, CDR1 is SGHTA and CDR2 FQGTGA. This CDR3 region has 17 residues. The V and J ends lost 5 bases and 8 bases respectively, with 25 bases between them. The CDR3: CASSATLAGGGNDIQYF. CDR3 DNA: TGTGCCAGCAGCGCCACCTTGGCCGGGGGAGGAAATGACATTCAGTACTTC.

There are a few counts of this clonotype. The chain links TRBV2 to TRBJ2-3; 9 nucleotides match TRBD2. CDR3 length: 13 amino acids. V gave up 7 bases and J gave up 6 bases; unmatched junction bases: 5. The germline gives CDR1 SNHLY, CDR2 FYNNEI. The CDR3 region is CASTGLAGDTQYF. Here the CDR3 DNA reads TGTGCCAGCACTGGGCTAGCGGGGGATACGCAGTATTTT.

The J gene is TRBJ2-7, the V gene TRBV7-2; 9 positions match TRBD2. Germline V gives CDR1 SGHTA, CDR2 FQGNSA. Trimming removed 1 base from V and 1 base from J; junction bases left unmatched: 5. The CDR3 is 16 amino acids. CDR3 DNA sequence: TGTGCCAGCAGCTTAGAAGCGGGGGGTGAATCCTACGAGCAGTACTTC. This encodes CASSLEAGGESYEQYF.

A few counts support this clonotype. The chain joins TRBV6-5 to TRBJ1-1; D might be TRBD1 (5 bases). The CDR3 runs to 14 residues. V was pared by 2 bases and J by 1 base, with 8 bases between. From germline, CDR1 is MNHEY and CDR2 SVGAGI. For the CDR3, the DNA is TGTGCCAGCAGTTACATTCAGGGGAACACTGAAGCTTTCTTT. Protein: CASSYIQGNTEAFF.

The chain carries TRBV19 and TRBJ2-1; 11 bases are shared with TRBD2. The germline V gene encodes CDR1 LNHDA and CDR2 SQIVND (reference sequence). Trimming at V came to 2 bases and at J to 5 bases, leaving 2 bases not matched to a gene. The CDR3 loop spans 15 amino acids. In DNA, the CDR3 is TGTGCCAGTAGTATACTAGCGGGGGGAGACAATGAGCAGTTCTTC. It is translated as CASSILAGGDNEQFF.

This chain uses TRBV20-1 with TRBJ2-5, with a weak D call TRBD2 (6 bases). The CDR3 consists of 14 residues. The germline gives CDR1 DFQATT, CDR2 SNEGSKA (reference sequence). Trimming took 3 bases from V and 1 from J, leaving 12 bases between them. CDR3: CSARTSGFQETQYF. CDR3 DNA sequence: TGCAGTGCTAGGACCAGCGGGTTCCAAGAGACCCAGTACTTC.

J is TRBJ1-2 and V is TRBV20-1; no firm D call. Germline V lookup: CDR1 DFQATT, CDR2 SNEGSKA (reference sequence). V lost 5 bases, J lost 8 bases, and 15 bases lay in between. The CDR3 is made up of 12 amino acids. The CDR3 spells CSAAEETVGYTF. DNA for the CDR3: TGCAGTGCTGCGGAGGAGACGGTCGGCTACACCTTC.

This clonotype was picked up many times. CDR3 loop: CSAARQRGEETQYF. CDR3 nucleotides: TGCAGTGCTGCAAGACAGCGGGGGGAGGAGACCCAGTACTTC. The genes are TRBV20-1 and TRBJ2-5; 9 nucleotides line up with TRBD2. The length of the CDR3 is 14 residues. Trimming cost V 5 bases and J 5 bases; bases outside gene matches: 9. Per germline, CDR1 DFQATT and CDR2 SNEGSKA (reference sequence).

This clonotype was seen a few times. This chain links TRBV20-1 with TRBJ2-3; D is ambiguous. Germline lookup yields CDR1 DFQATT and CDR2 SNEGSKA (reference sequence). CDR3 length equals 11 residues. The germline V and J ends were trimmed by 6 bases and 7 bases, with 11 bases remaining between them. The DNA of the CDR3 is TGCAGTGCCCTAGGTGGGAATACGCAGTATTTT. Amino acids: CSALGGNTQYF.

V gene TRBV2 combines with J gene TRBJ2-1; TRBD2 matches at 10 bases. Germline CDR1 SNHLY, CDR2 FYNNEI. The CDR3 length is 18 residues. V trimming: 2 bases; J trimming: 7 bases; junction bases outside the gene matches: 14. This CDR3 is CASSELPFSGGIRNEQFF. CDR3 coding DNA: TGTGCCAGCAGTGAACTTCCCTTTAGCGGGGGGATAAGAAATGAGCAGTTCTTC.

This chain connects TRBV9 to TRBJ2-5; D is unresolved. Trimming left V 0 bases short and J 0 bases short, with 3 bases between. The CDR3 has 13 amino acids. CDR1 is SGDLS and CDR2 is YYNGEE in the germline V gene. The CDR3 region is CASSVANQETQYF. DNA of the CDR3: TGTGCCAGCAGCGTAGCCAACCAAGAGACCCAGTACTTC.

This clonotype occurred a few times. The chain uses TRBV10-3 and TRBJ1-1; no clear D. This CDR3 is built from 15 residues. Per germline, CDR1 ENHRY and CDR2 SYGVKD. Trimming removed 0 bases at V and 1 base at J, with 9 bases between. CDR3: CAISESPGRNTEAFF. CDR3 bases: TGTGCCATCAGTGAGTCACCGGGCCGGAACACTGAAGCTTTCTTT.

The chain couples TRBV11-2 to TRBJ2-2; D is unclear. The CDR3 consists of 13 residues. Per the germline V gene, CDR1 is SGHAT and CDR2 is FQNNGV. V was trimmed by 6 bases and J by 6 bases, leaving 11 bases between them. The CDR3 reads CASSGNSAGELFF. The CDR3 DNA sequence: TGTGCCAGCAGTGGGAACTCTGCCGGGGAGCTGTTTTTT.

In DNA, the CDR3 is TGTGCCAGCTCACCAACGAGTGGGAACGAGCAGTACTTC. Its protein is CASSPTSGNEQYF. The chain links TRBV18 to TRBJ2-7; no reliable D call. In germline, CDR1 is KGHSH, CDR2 LQKENI. This CDR3 has 13 residues. Trimming pared 2 bases from V and 5 bases from J, leaving 10 bases between.

The chain joins TRBV12-3 or TRBV12-4 to TRBJ1-6, with 8 bases aligning to TRBD1. The CDR3 runs 15 residues. Trimming cost V 6 bases and J 6 bases; bases outside gene matches: 7. DNA for the CDR3: TGTGCCAGCAGCCGAGGACAGGGCGGTAATTCACCCCTCCACTTT. Amino acid sequence: CASSRGQGGNSPLHF.

The chain uses TRBV7-8 and TRBJ2-3; D is unclear. This CDR3 is built from 14 residues. Germline V gives CDR1 SGHVS, CDR2 FQNEAQ. Trimming cost V 4 bases and J 2 bases, with 10 bases left between them. The CDR3 DNA reads TGTGCCAGCAGCTACGGGCCTAACACAGATACGCAGTATTTT. This codes for CASSYGPNTDTQYF.